This TCR beta chain was retrieved from a study of OX40 agonist ivuxolimab in advanced cancers. General study findings and limits: Partial responders receiving 0.1-3.0 mg/kg showed among the lowest clonal expansion.

The CDR3 contains 16 residues. V shed 2 bases and J 3 bases; nucleotides not matched to a gene: 7. CDR1 SGHRS and CDR2 YFSETQ come from the germline V gene. TCRdb's copy holds only in-frame clones and misses some; the assay was immunoSEQ multiplex PCR. The data show 45,000 to 60,000 clones, roughly three quarters seen once. In the case of this clone: Its target is not known. This specimen includes other DNA sequences encoding the same CDR3.

This material consisted of CD4+ or CD8+ T cells sorted from blood, taken in a trial of the OX40 agonist ivuxolimab. V usage is TRBV5-1 and J usage is TRBJ2-3; 9 bases are a match to TRBD2. The clonotype comes from an adult with an advanced solid tumor such as melanoma, head and neck, liver or kidney cancer. CDR3 in amino acids: CASSLDPSGMTDTQYF. As DNA, the CDR3 is TGCGCCAGCAGCTTAGATCCTAGCGGGATGACAGATACGCAGTATTTT. The whole variable domain, remainder taken from reference TRBV5-1 and TRBJ2-3, is KAGVTQTPRYLIKTRGQQVTLSCSPISGHRSVSWYQQTPGQGLQFLFEYFSETQRNKGNFPGRFSGRQFSNSRSEMNVSTLELGDSALYLCASSLDPSGMTDTQYFGPGTRLTVL.